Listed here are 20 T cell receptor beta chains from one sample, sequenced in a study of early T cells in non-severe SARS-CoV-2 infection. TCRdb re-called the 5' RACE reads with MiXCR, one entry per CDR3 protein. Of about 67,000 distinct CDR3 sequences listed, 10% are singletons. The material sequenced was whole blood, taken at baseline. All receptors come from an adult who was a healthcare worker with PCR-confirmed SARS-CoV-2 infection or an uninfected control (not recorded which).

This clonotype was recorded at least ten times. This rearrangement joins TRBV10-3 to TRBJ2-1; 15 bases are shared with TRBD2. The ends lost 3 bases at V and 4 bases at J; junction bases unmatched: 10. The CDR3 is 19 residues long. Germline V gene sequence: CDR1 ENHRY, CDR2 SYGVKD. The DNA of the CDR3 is TGTGCCATCAGTGAAAAAGGACTAGCGGGAGGGCAGGGGTACAATGAGCAGTTCTTC. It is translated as CAISEKGLAGGQGYNEQFF.

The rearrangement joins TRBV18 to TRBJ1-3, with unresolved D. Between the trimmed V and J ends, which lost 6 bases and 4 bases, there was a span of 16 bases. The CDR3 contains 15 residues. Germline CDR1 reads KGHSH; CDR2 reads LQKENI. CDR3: CASSQNLEVGNTIYF. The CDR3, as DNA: TGTGCCAGCTCCCAAAACCTGGAGGTGGGAAACACCATATATTTT.

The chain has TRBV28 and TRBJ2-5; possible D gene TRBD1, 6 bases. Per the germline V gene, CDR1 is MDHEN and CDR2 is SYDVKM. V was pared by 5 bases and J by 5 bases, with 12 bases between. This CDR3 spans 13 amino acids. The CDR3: CASSPYRVETQYF. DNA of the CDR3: TGTGCCAGCAGTCCCTACAGGGTCGAGACCCAGTACTTC.

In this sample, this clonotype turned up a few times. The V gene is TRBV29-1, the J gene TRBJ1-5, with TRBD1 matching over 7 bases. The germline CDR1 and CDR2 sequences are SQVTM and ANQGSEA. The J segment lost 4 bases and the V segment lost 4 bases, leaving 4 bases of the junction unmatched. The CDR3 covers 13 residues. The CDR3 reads CSVGRDRNQPQHF. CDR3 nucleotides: TGCAGCGTTGGGAGGGACAGAAATCAGCCCCAGCATTTT.

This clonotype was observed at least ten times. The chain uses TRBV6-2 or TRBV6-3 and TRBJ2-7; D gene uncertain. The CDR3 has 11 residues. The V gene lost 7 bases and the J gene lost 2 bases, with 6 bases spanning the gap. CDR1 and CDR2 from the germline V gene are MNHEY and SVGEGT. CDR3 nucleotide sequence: TGTGCCAGCACGACCGCCTACGAGCAGTACTTC. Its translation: CASTTAYEQYF.

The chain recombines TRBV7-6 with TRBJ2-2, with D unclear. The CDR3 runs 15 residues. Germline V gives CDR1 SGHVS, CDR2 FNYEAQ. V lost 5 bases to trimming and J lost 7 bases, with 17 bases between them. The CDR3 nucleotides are TGTGCCAGCAGCCCAGAGGTTGATGTTCTCGGGGAGCTGTTTTTT. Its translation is CASSPEVDVLGELFF.

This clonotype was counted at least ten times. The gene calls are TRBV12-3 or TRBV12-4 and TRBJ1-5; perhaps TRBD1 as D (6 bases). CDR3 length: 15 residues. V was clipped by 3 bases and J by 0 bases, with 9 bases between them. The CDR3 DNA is TGTGCCAGCAGTTTGGACAGTAATAGCAATCAGCCCCAGCATTTT. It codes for CASSLDSNSNQPQHF.

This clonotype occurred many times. The CDR3 region is CASSHGQIYNEQFF. The DNA of the CDR3 is TGCGCCAGCAGCCACGGACAGATCTACAATGAGCAGTTCTTC. V gene TRBV4-3 combines with J gene TRBJ2-1, with D perhaps matching TRBD1 (6 bases). CDR1 and CDR2 from the germline V gene are LGHNA and YSLEER. The CDR3 is 14 residues long. Trimming stripped 3 bases from V and 3 bases from J, with 9 bases between.

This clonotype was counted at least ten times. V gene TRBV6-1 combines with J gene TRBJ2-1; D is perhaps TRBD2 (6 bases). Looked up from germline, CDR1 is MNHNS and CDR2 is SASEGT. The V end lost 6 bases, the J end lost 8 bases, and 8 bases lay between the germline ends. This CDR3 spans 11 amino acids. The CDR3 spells CASRTSYEQFF. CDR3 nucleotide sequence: TGTGCCAGCAGAACTAGCTATGAGCAGTTCTTC.

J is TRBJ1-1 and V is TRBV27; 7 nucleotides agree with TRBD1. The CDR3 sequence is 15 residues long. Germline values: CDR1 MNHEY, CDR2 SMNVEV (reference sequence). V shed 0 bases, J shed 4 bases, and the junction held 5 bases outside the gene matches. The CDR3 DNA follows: TGTGCCAGCAGTTTATCTTTGGACAGGTCCACTGAAGCTTTCTTT. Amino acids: CASSLSLDRSTEAFF.

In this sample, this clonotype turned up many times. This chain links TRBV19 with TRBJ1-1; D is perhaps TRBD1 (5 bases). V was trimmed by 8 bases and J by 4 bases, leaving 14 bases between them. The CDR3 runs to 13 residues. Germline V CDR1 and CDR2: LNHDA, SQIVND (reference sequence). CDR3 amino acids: CASRGPGGTEAFF. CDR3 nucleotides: TGTGCCAGTCGGGGACCCGGTGGCACTGAAGCTTTCTTT.

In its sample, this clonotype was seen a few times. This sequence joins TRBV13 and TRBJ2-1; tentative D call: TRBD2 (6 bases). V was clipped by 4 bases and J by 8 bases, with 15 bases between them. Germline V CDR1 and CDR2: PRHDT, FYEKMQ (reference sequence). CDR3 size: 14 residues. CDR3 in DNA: TGTGCCAGCAGCTGGGGACTGAAGAGCGATGAGCAGTTCTTC. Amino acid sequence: CASSWGLKSDEQFF.

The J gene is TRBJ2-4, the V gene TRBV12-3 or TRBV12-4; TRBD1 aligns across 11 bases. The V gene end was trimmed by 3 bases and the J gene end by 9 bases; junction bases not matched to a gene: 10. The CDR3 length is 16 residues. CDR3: CASSFMGQGERSIQYF. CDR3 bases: TGTGCCAGCAGTTTTATGGGACAGGGGGAGAGGAGCATTCAGTACTTC.

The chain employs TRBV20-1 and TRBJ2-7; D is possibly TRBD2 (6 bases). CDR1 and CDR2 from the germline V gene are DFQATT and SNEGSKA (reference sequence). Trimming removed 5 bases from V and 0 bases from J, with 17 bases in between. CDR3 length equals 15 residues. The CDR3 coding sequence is TGCAGTGCTGGGGGGTCTGGCGCCAGCTCCTACGAGCAGTACTTC. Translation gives CSAGGSGASSYEQYF.

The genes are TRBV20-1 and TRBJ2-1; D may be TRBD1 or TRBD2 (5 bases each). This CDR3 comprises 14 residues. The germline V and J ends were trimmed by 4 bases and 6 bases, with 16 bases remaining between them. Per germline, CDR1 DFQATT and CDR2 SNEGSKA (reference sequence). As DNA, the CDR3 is TGCAGTGCTACTCCCGGGACCCTGCGCAATGAGCAGTTCTTC. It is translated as CSATPGTLRNEQFF.

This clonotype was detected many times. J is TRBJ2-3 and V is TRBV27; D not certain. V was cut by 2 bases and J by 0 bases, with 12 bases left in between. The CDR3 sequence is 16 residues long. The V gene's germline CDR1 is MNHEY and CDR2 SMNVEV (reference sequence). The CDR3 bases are TGTGCCAGCAGTTTACGGGCTGCCTATAGCACAGATACGCAGTATTTT. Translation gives CASSLRAAYSTDTQYF.

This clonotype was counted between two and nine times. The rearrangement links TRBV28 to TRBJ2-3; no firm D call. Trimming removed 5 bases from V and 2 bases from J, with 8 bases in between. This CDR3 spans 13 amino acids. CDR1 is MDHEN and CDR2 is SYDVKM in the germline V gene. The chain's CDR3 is CASSLTFTDTQYF. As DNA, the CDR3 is TGTGCCAGCAGTCTGACCTTCACAGATACGCAGTATTTT. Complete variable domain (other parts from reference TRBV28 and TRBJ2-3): DVKVTQSSRYLVKRTGEKVFLECVQDMDHENMFWYRQDPGLGLRLIYFSYDVKMKEKGDIPEGYSVSREKKERFSLILESASTNQTSMYLCASSLTFTDTQYFGPGTRLTVL.

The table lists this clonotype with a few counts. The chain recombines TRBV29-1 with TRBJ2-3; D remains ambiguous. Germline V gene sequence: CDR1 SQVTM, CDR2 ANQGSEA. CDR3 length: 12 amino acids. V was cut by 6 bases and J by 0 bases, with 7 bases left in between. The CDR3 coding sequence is TGCAGCGTCCTGGGGAGCACAGATACGCAGTATTTT. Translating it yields CSVLGSTDTQYF.

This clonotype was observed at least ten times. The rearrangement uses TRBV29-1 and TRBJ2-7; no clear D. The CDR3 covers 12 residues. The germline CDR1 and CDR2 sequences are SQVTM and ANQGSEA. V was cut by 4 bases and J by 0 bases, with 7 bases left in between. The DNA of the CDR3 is TGCAGCGTTGGGTCAACCTCCTACGAGCAGTACTTC. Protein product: CSVGSTSYEQYF.

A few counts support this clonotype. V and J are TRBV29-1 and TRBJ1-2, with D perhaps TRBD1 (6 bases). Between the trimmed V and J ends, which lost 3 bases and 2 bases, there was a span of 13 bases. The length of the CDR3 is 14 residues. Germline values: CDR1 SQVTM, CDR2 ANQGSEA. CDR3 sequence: CSVEMAGVNYGYTF. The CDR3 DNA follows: TGCAGCGTTGAGATGGCAGGGGTCAACTATGGCTACACCTTC.